This T cell receptor beta chain originates from a study of cytomegalovirus exposure and HLA in healthy donors. Both 60 Vbeta primers and 13 Jbeta primers went into the PCR. Some clones are missing from TCRdb's copy, which holds only in-frame ones; the method was immunoSEQ multiplex PCR. The sample yields roughly 100,000 clones, 69% seen once. This CDR3 is built from 16 residues. The V end was cut by 2 bases, the J end by 0 bases, with 14 bases between. The V gene's germline CDR1 is SGHDN and CDR2 FVKESK. The origin of this receptor is a man aged 25-40 years in good health and CMV-seronegative. The sample was PBMCs. This chain joins TRBV14 and TRBJ2-7, with D maybe TRBD1 (5 bases). The CDR3 protein is CASSQKRGWSSYEQYF. The CDR3, as DNA: TGTGCCAGCAGCCAAAAAAGGGGCTGGAGCTCCTACGAGCAGTACTTC.